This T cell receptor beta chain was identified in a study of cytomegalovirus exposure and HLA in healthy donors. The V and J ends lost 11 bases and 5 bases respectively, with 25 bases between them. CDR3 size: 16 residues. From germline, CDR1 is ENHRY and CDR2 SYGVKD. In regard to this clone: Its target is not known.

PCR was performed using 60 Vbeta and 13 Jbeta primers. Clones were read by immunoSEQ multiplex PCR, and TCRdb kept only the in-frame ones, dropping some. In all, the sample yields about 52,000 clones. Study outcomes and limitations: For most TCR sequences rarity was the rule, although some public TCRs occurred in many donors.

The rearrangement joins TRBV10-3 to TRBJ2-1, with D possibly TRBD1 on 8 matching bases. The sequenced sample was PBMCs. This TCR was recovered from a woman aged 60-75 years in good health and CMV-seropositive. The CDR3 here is CAVNGGETGVNNEQFF. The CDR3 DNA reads TGTGCCGTCAATGGGGGGGAGACAGGGGTCAACAATGAGCAGTTCTTC.